Included here is one TCR beta chain sequence, with context. The data derive from a study of PD-L1 blockade in urothelial cancer. Whole-study context: The patients' atezolizumab therapy, 1,200 mg intravenously every 3 weeks, started in about 2014. Blood samples had a median of around 150,000 T cells. Males with bladder-origin urothelial cancer made up about 85% of the roughly 30 patients.

CDR1 and CDR2 from the germline V gene are SEHNR and FQNEAQ (reference sequence). V lost 5 bases, J lost 6 bases, and 8 bases stayed unmatched. The CDR3 is 14 amino acids. Time point indicated: pretreatment peripheral blood. Only in-frame clones appear in the TCRdb table, and some are missing; sequencing was by immunoSEQ multiplex PCR. The sample has 30,000 to 40,000 clones, just under 85% seen once. This chain joins TRBV7-9 and TRBJ1-1, with 8 bases fitting TRBD1. Material: PBMCs, obtained around atezolizumab (anti-PD-L1) treatment. This sequence originates from an elderly man with urothelial cancer. The CDR3 spells CASSPGGRFAEAFF. CDR3 coding DNA: TGTGCCAGCAGCCCAGGGGGCCGTTTCGCTGAAGCTTTCTTT.